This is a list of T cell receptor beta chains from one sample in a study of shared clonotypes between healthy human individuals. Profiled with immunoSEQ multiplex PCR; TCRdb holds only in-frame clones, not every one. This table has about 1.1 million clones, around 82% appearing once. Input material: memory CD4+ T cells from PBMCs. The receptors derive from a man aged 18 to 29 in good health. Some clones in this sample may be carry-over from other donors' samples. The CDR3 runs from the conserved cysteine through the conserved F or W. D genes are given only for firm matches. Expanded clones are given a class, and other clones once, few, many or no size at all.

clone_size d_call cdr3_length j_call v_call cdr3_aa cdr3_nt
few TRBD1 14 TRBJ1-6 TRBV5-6 CASGLSGGRSALHF TGTGCCAGCGGCTTGTCAGGGGGCCGTTCGGCCCTCCACTTT
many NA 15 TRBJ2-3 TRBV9 CASSVRGWATDTQYF TGTGCCAGCAGTGTCCGGGGTTGGGCCACAGATACGCAGTATTTT
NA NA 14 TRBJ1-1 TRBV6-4 CASSAYSEDTEAFF TGTGCCAGCAGCGCCTACTCAGAGGACACTGAAGCTTTCTTT
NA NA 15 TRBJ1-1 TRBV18 CASSWTANMNTEAFF TGTGCCAGCTCATGGACCGCCAATATGAACACTGAAGCTTTCTTT
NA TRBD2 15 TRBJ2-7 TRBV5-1 CASSLAGGFSYEQYF TGCGCCAGCAGCTTGGCGGGGGGTTTCTCCTACGAGCAGTACTTC
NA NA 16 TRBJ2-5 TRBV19 CASSSPGGRAGETQYF TGTGCCAGTAGTAGCCCCGGCGGGCGGGCTGGAGAGACCCAGTACTTC
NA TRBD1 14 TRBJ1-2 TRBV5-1 CASSPLQGDYGYTF TGCGCCAGCAGCCCCTTACAGGGGGACTATGGCTACACCTTC
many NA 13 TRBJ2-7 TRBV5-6 CASSFWGAPEQYF TGTGCCAGCAGCTTTTGGGGGGCCCCTGAGCAGTACTTC
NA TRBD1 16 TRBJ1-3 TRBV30 CAWSGGGLIFGNTIYF TGTGCCTGGAGTGGAGGGGGCTTAATCTTCGGAAACACCATATATTTT
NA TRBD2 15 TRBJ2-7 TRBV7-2 CASSLDSGRAREQYF TGTGCCAGCAGCTTAGATAGCGGGAGGGCTCGAGAGCAGTACTTC
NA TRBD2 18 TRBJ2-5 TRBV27 CASSAPQGRVGGRETQYF TGTGCCAGTTCGGCTCCTCAGGGGCGGGTTGGCGGGAGGGAGACCCAGTACTTC
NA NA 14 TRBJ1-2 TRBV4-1 CASSFPPGVHGYTF TGCGCCAGCAGCTTCCCCCCAGGTGTACATGGCTACACCTTC
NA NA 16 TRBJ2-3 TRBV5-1 CASTANRGSGTDTQYF TGCGCCAGCACCGCCAACCGGGGGAGTGGCACAGATACGCAGTATTTT
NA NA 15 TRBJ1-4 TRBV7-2 CASSLGGAQYEKLFF TGTGCCAGCAGCTTAGGGGGGGCGCAGTATGAAAAACTGTTTTTT
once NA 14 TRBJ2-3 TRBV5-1 CASSIGTPTDTQYF TGCGCCAGCAGCATCGGGACTCCCACAGATACGCAGTATTTT
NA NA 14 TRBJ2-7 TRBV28 CASSLTGPPYEQYF TGTGCCAGCAGTTTAACCGGGCCCCCCTACGAGCAGTACTTC
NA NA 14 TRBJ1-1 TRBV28 CASSSSSMNTEAFF TGTGCCAGCAGCTCTTCATCTATGAACACTGAAGCTTTCTTT
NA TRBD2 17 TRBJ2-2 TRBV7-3 CASSSGLAGVNTGELFF TGTGCCAGCAGCTCGGGACTAGCGGGTGTGAACACCGGGGAGCTGTTTTTT
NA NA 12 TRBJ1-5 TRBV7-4 CASSPTGQPQHF TGTGCCAGCAGCCCGACAGGTCAGCCCCAGCATTTT
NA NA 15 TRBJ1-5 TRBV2 CASRGGQNSNQPQHF TGTGCCAGCAGGGGCGGGCAGAATAGCAATCAGCCCCAGCATTTT
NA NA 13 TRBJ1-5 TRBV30 CAWSRLIDQPQHF TGTGCCTGGAGCCGGCTAATCGATCAGCCCCAGCATTTT
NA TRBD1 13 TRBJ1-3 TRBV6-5 CASSPGLIGQGNF TGTGCCAGCAGTCCCGGGTTGATCGGACAGGGTAATTTT
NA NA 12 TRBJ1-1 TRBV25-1 CASMEGGTEAFF TGTGCCAGCATGGAGGGGGGCACTGAAGCTTTCTTT
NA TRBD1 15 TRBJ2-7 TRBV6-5 CASSFRDRLAYEQYF TGTGCCAGCAGTTTTAGGGACAGGCTAGCCTACGAGCAGTACTTC
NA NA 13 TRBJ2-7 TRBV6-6 CASRAGSSYEQYF TGTGCCAGCAGAGCAGGGAGCTCCTACGAGCAGTACTTC
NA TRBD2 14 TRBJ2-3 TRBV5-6 CASSKTGGPGTQYF TGTGCCAGCAGTAAGACGGGAGGGCCAGGTACGCAGTATTTT
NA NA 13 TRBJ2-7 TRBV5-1 CASSLGRDYEQYF TGCGCCAGCAGCTTGGGCCGGGACTACGAGCAGTACTTC
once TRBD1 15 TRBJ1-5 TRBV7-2 CASSIDRGRLQPQHF TGTGCCAGCAGCATAGACAGGGGGCGCCTTCAGCCCCAGCATTTT
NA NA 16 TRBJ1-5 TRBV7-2 CASSSQVGRRGWTQHF TGTGCCAGCAGCTCCCAGGTGGGCAGGCGGGGATGGACCCAGCATTTT
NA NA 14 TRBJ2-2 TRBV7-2 CASSQTSRGGELFF TGTGCCAGCAGCCAAACGAGCAGGGGCGGGGAGCTGTTTTTT
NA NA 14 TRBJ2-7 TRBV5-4 CASSLGSNPYEQYF TGTGCCAGCAGCTTGGGGAGCAACCCCTACGAGCAGTACTTC
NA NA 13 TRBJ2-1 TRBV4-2 CASSHPKNGEQFF TGTGCCAGCAGCCACCCCAAAAACGGTGAGCAGTTCTTC
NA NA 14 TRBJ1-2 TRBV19 CASVAREHFYGYTF TGTGCCAGTGTCGCCCGAGAGCACTTCTATGGCTACACCTTC
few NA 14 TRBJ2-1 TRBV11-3 CASSTDGEANEQFF TGTGCCAGCAGCACAGACGGAGAAGCGAATGAGCAGTTCTTC
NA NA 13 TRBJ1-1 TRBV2 CASSEVINTEAFF TGTGCCAGCAGTGAAGTTATCAACACTGAAGCTTTCTTT
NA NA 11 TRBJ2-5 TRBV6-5 CASRWGETQYF TGTGCCAGCAGGTGGGGAGAGACCCAGTACTTC
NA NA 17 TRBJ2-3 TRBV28 CASTLGGVRGSTDTQYF TGTGCCAGCACCTTAGGGGGAGTGAGGGGTAGCACAGATACGCAGTATTTT
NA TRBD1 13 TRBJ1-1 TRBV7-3 CASSSTGGVEAFF TGTGCCAGCAGCTCAACAGGGGGTGTTGAAGCTTTCTTT
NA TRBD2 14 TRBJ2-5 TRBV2 CASSRGLAGETQYF TGTGCCAGCAGCCGGGGACTAGCTGGAGAGACCCAGTACTTC
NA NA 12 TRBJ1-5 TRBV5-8 CASRGDGRAQHF TGTGCCAGCAGAGGTGACGGACGGGCCCAGCATTTT
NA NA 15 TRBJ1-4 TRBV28 CASSLGGGRNEKLFF TGTGCCAGCAGTTTGGGGGGCGGGAGGAATGAAAAACTGTTTTTT
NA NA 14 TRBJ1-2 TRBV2 CASSGAPLRDGYTF TGTGCCAGCAGCGGGGCCCCTCTGAGGGATGGCTACACCTTC
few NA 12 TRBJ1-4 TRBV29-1 CSGLGGNEKLFF TGCAGCGGCCTGGGAGGGAATGAAAAACTGTTTTTT
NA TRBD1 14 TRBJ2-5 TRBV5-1 CASSSQGAEETQYF TGCGCCAGCAGCTCCCAGGGGGCTGAGGAGACCCAGTACTTC
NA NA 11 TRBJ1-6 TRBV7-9 CASSLNSPLHF TGTGCCAGCAGCTTAAATTCACCCCTCCACTTT
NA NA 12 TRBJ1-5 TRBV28 CASNDRPQPQHF TGTGCCAGCAACGACAGACCACAGCCCCAGCATTTT
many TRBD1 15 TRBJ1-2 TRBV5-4 CASSLLNQGADGYTF TGTGCCAGCAGCTTGTTAAACCAGGGGGCGGATGGCTACACCTTC
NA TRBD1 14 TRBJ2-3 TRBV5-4 CASRRDRLSDTQYF TGTGCCAGCAGACGGGACAGACTTTCAGATACGCAGTATTTT
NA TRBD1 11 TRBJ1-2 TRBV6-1 CASTGQYGYTF TGTGCCAGCACGGGACAGTATGGCTACACCTTC
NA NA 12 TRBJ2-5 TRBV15 CATSRGRETQYF TGTGCCACCAGCAGGGGGCGTGAGACCCAGTACTTC
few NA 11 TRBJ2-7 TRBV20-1 CSAPRWNEQYF TGCAGTGCTCCCCGGTGGAACGAGCAGTACTTC
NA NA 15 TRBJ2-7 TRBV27 CASSLGAGWPYEQYF TGTGCCAGCAGTTTAGGAGCGGGTTGGCCCTACGAGCAGTACTTC
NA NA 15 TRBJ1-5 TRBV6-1 CASSTQWGGNQPQHF TGTGCCAGCAGTACCCAGTGGGGTGGCAATCAGCCCCAGCATTTT
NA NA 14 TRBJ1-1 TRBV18 CASSPGPAGTEAFF TGTGCCAGCTCACCCGGGCCGGCAGGCACTGAAGCTTTCTTT
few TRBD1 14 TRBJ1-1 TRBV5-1 CASSLDRGNTEAFF TGCGCCAGCAGCTTGGACAGGGGGAACACTGAAGCTTTCTTT
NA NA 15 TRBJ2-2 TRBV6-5 CASSYGQGPTGELFF TGTGCCAGCAGTTACGGGCAGGGGCCCACCGGGGAGCTGTTTTTT
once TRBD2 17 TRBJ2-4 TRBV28 CASSWAGTGGGGNIQYF TGTGCCAGCAGTTGGGCGGGGACTGGAGGCGGGGGAAACATTCAGTACTTC
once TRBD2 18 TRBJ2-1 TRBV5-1 CASSFKTTSATSYNEQFF TGCGCCAGCAGCTTTAAGACGACTAGCGCTACCTCCTACAATGAGCAGTTCTTC
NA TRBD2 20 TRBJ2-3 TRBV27 CASSTLGRGGSRSETDTQYF TGTGCCAGCAGTACCCTTGGTCGGGGAGGGAGTAGGTCGGAGACAGATACGCAGTATTTT